Presented here are 2 T cell receptor beta chains from one specimen sequenced in a study of blood T cell repertoires in COVID-19. Here immunoSEQ multiplex PCR was the method, and the copy in TCRdb shows in-frame clones only, minus some. Among some 120,000 clones, about 88% were seen once, and the ten largest hold more than 0.9%. The sequencing sample was made of peripheral blood. These receptors were collected from a woman of 80 years or more with acute or convalescent COVID-19.

The chain is built from TRBV20-1 and TRBJ2-7; 8 bases agree with TRBD2. Germline values: CDR1 DFQATT, CDR2 SNEGSKA (reference sequence). The V segment lost 3 bases and the J segment 2 bases; nucleotides outside the gene matches: 6. The CDR3 totals 14 residues. CDR3 amino acids: CSASNGGGPYEQYF. CDR3 bases: TGCAGTGCTAGTAACGGCGGGGGGCCCTACGAGCAGTACTTC.

The chain employs TRBV6-1 and TRBJ1-2; 11 bases fit TRBD1. Trimming at V came to 6 bases and at J to 4 bases, leaving 13 bases not matched to a gene. The CDR3 has 17 amino acids. From germline, CDR1 is MNHNS and CDR2 SASEGT. The CDR3 is CASREQPGQGVRYGYTF. CDR3 nucleotide sequence: TGTGCCAGCAGAGAACAGCCGGGACAGGGGGTTCGCTATGGCTACACCTTC.